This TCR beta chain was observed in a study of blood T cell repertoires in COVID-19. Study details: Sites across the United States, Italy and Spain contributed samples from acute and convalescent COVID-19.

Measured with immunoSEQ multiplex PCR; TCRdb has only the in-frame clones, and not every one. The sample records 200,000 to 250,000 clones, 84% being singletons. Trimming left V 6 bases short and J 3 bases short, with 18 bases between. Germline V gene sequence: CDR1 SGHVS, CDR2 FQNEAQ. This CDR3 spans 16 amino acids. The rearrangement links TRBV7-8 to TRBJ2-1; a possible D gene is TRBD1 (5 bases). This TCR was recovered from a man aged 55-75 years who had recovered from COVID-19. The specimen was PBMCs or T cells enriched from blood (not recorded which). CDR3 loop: CASSPLSAGNYNEQFF. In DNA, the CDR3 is TGTGCCAGCAGTCCTCTATCCGCAGGGAACTACAATGAGCAGTTCTTC.